Sequencing of this T cell receptor beta chain was carried out in a study of T cell repertoires in cytomegalovirus infection. Turning to the study itself: Public TCR beta signatures marked donors with CMV infection and the matching HLA.

This clonotype was recorded at least ten times. CDR3 length equals 16 residues. With 0 bases removed from V and 0 bases from J, the gap between germline ends came to 11 bases. Looked up from germline, CDR1 is SGHNT and CDR2 is YYREEE (reference sequence). Using its own MiXCR run on the reads, TCRdb lists one record per CDR3 protein. The repertoire holds some 300,000 distinct CDR3 sequences, 9.6% seen once, with approximately 2.4% in the top ten. The specimen was PBMCs. This TCR came from a human donor in good health (CMV status not recorded). Some clones in this sample may be carry-over from other donors' samples. The chain is built from TRBV5-4 and TRBJ2-3; the D gene is possibly TRBD2 (5 bases). CDR3 protein: CASSLAASLSTDTQYF. The CDR3, as DNA: TGTGCCAGCAGCTTGGCGGCTAGCCTTAGCACAGATACGCAGTATTTT.